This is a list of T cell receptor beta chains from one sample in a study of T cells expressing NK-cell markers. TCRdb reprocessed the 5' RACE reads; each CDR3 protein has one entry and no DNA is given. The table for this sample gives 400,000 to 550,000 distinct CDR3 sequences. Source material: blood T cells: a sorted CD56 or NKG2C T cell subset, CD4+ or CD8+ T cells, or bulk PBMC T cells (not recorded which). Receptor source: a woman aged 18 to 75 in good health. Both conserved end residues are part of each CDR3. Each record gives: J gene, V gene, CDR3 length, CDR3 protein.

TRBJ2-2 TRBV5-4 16 CASSPGLSKGTGELFF
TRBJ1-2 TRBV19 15 CASSTRDGPRYGYTF
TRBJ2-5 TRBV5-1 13 CASSLGSGEPQYF
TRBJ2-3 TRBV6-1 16 CASSRPGTGGENTQYF
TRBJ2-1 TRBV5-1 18 CASSLSGPSGESYNEQFF
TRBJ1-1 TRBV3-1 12 CASSQDPLEAFF
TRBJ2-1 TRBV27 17 CASSLSWGQSSYNEQFF
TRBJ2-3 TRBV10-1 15 CASSEVAGGQDTQYF
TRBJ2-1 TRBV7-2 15 CASSLGLGQYNEQFF
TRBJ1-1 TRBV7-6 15 CASSLGAVQNTEAFF
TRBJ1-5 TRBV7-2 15 CASSSQGLSNQPQHF
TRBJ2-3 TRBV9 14 CASSPRGLTDTQYF
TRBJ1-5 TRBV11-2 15 CASSLSTGQNQPQHF
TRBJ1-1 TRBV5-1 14 CASSLPTVNTEAFF
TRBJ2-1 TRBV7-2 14 CASSFRTGNNEQFF
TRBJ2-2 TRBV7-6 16 CASSYAGTTNTGELFF
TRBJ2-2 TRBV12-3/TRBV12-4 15 CASSLRQGRTGELFF
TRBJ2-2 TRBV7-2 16 CASSPRLAGNTGELFF
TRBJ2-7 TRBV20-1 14 CSASFRGPSYEQYF
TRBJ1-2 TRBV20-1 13 CSATGNSNYGYTF
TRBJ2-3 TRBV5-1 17 CASSLVAGGPRTDTQYF
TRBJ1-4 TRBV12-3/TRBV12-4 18 CASSVDRRGLATNEKLFF
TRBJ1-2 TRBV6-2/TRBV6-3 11 CASSHGLLYTF
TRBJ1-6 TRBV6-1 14 CASSERPEDSPLHF
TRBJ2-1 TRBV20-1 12 CSASMGGNEQFF
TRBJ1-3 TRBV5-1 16 CASSSGDGGSGNTIYF
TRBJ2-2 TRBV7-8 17 CASSLPTDPRNTGELFF
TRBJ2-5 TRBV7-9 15 CASSAAAPITETQYF
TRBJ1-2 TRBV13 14 CASTDGLKPHGYTF
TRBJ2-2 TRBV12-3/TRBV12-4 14 CASSLRASTGELFF
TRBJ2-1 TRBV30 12 CAWGGDYNEQFF
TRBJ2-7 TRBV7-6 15 CASSLGRTSSYEQYF
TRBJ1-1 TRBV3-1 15 CASSPHGRTNTEAFF
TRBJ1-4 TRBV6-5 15 CASSYSRQSNEKLFF
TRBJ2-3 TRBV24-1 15 CATSDSRSSTDTQYF
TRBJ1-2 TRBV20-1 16 CSARTSWHASSYGYTF
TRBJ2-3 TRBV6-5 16 CASSYGEGGARGTQYF
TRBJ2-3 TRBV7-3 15 CASSLTALRTDTQYF
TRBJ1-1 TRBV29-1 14 CSAPSAGPSTEAFF
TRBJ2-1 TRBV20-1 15 CSATSSGMTGGRQFF
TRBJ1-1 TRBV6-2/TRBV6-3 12 CASSFRGTEAFF
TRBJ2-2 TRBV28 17 CASSPTGPGSSTGELFF
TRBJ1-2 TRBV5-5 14 CASSLIPGDYGYTF
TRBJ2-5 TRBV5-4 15 CASSSQMTPQETQYF
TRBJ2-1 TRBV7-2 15 CASGTGAVRGNEQFF
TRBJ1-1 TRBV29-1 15 CSVEDPQGGWTEAFF
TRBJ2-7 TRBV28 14 CASSELPSSTEQYF
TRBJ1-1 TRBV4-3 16 CASSQGGGILNTEAFF
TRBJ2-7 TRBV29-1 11 CSVGVLTEQYF
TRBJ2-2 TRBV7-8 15 CASSFNYPTTGELFF
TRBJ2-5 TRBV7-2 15 CASSPRTSGGETQYF